The 8 T cell receptor beta chains presented below share a single source sample, sequenced in a study of blood T cell repertoires in COVID-19. Some clones are missing from TCRdb's copy, which holds only in-frame ones; the method was immunoSEQ multiplex PCR. Of 130,000 to 150,000 clones in the sample, approximately 87% were seen once. Sequencing used PBMCs or T cells enriched from blood (not recorded which). These TCRs come from a man in his fifties or sixties who had recovered from COVID-19.

J is TRBJ1-1 and V is TRBV7-2; D uncertain. The CDR3 contains 12 residues. Germline loops: CDR1 SGHTA, CDR2 FQGNSA. V shed 10 bases and J shed 5 bases, with 14 bases lying between them. The CDR3 bases are TGTGCCATTGCGAGGGTCCGAACTGAAGCTTTCTTT. Protein: CAIARVRTEAFF.

This chain joins TRBV10-1 and TRBJ2-7, with D unclear. Germline CDR1 is WNHNN and CDR2 is SYGVQD (reference sequence). V gave up 4 bases and J gave up 1 base, with 8 bases separating them. The length of the CDR3 is 13 residues. DNA of the CDR3: TGCGCCAGCAGTGGAGGAGATTCCTACGAGCAGTACTTC. Residues: CASSGGDSYEQYF.

J is TRBJ1-6 and V is TRBV19, with 8 positions matching TRBD1. J was trimmed by 9 bases and V by 2 bases; bases with no gene match: 12. The CDR3 consists of 17 residues. CDR1 LNHDA and CDR2 SQIVND come from the germline V gene (reference sequence). CDR3 in DNA: TGTGCCAGTAGTATAAGAACGACAGGGGTGAGTGTTTCACCCCTCCACTTT. The encoded protein is CASSIRTTGVSVSPLHF.

This chain links TRBV6-4 with TRBJ1-2; tentative D call: TRBD1 (6 bases). V lost 3 bases, J lost 8 bases, and 34 bases lay in between. The CDR3 sequence is 20 residues long. Germline CDR1 reads MRHNA; CDR2 reads SNTAGT. The CDR3 DNA reads as TGTGCCAGCAGTGAAACGAGTCATCAAGACCGGCGACAGGCTAACGGGGGCTACACCTTC. Amino acid sequence: CASSETSHQDRRQANGGYTF.

About this clone: Other DNA sequences of this sample code for an identical CDR3. The V gene is TRBV6-5, the J gene TRBJ1-5; 11 nucleotides agree with TRBD1. Looked up from germline, CDR1 is MNHEY and CDR2 is SVGAGI. Germline trimming cut 0 bases from V and 7 bases from J; bases unmatched to any gene: 2. CDR3 size: 15 residues. Written as DNA, the CDR3 is TGTGCCAGCAGTTACTCCGGGACAGGGGGACAGCCCCAGCATTTT. Translating it yields CASSYSGTGGQPQHF.

V and J are TRBV30 and TRBJ2-7; no clear D. The V end lost 3 bases, the J end lost 2 bases, and 5 bases lay between the germline ends. The germline V gene has CDR1 GTSNPN and CDR2 SVGIG (reference sequence). The CDR3 spans 11 residues. The CDR3 DNA is TGTGCCTGGAGGACAACCTACGAGCAGTACTTC. This codes for CAWRTTYEQYF.

The chain recombines TRBV7-6 with TRBJ1-5; TRBD1 is a possible D gene (6 bases). The germline V gene encodes CDR1 SGHVS and CDR2 FNYEAQ. The CDR3 runs to 13 residues. The ends were cut back, 4 bases at V and 5 bases at J, with 9 bases in the middle. In DNA form, the CDR3 reads TGTGCCAGCAGCTCGGACAGCGATCAGCCCCAGCATTTT. As protein: CASSSDSDQPQHF. Based on the CDR3 plus reference TRBV7-6 and TRBJ1-5, the full variable domain is GAGVSQSPRYKVTKRGQDVALRCDPISGHVSLYWYRQALGQGPEFLTYFNYEAQQDKSGLPNDRFSAERPEGSISTLTIQRTEQRDSAMYRCASSSDSDQPQHFGDGTRLSIL.

This clone has more than one count but fewer than ten. V usage is TRBV7-9 and J usage is TRBJ2-7; D perhaps matches TRBD1 (6 bases). This CDR3 has 13 amino acids. With 5 bases removed from V and 3 bases from J, the gap between germline ends came to 11 bases. Germline V CDR1 and CDR2: SEHNR, FQNEAQ (reference sequence). The CDR3 here is CASSPRQDYEQYF. DNA for the CDR3: TGTGCCAGCAGCCCTCGACAGGACTACGAGCAGTACTTC. Combining the CDR3 with reference TRBV7-9 and TRBJ2-7 gives the whole variable domain DTGVSQNPRHKITKRGQNVTFRCDPISEHNRLYWYRQTLGQGPEFLTYFQNEAQLEKSRLLSDRFSAERPKGSFSTLEIQRTEQGDSAMYLCASSPRQDYEQYFGPGTRLTVT.